This TCR beta chain was found in a study of monozygotic twins with cystic fibrosis. This CDR3 comprises 15 residues. CDR1 and CDR2 (germline): MNHEY, SVGAGI. Trimming pared 7 bases from V and 7 bases from J, leaving 17 bases between. The method was immunoSEQ multiplex PCR; TCRdb's version includes in-frame clones alone and lacks a portion of them. This table holds about 36,000 clones, over 75% found once. The clonotype originates from a girl under 10 years old with cystic fibrosis. V is TRBV6-5 and J is TRBJ1-6; perhaps TRBD1 as D (6 bases). Sequencing used blood. The CDR3 reads CASTEGEIPNSPLHF. The DNA for the CDR3 is TGTGCCAGCACTGAGGGGGAGATTCCAAATTCACCCCTCCACTTT.